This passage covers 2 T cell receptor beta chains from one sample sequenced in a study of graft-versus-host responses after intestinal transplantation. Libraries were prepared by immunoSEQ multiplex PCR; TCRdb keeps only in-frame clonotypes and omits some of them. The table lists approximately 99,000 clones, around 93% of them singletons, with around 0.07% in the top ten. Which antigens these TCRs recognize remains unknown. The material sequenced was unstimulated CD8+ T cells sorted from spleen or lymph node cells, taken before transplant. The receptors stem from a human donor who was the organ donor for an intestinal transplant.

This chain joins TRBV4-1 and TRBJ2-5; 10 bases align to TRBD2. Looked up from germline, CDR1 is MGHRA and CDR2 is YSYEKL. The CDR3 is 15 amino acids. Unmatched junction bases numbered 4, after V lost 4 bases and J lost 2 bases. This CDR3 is CASSPGLAEQETQYF. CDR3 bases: TGCGCCAGCAGCCCTGGACTAGCGGAACAAGAGACCCAGTACTTC.

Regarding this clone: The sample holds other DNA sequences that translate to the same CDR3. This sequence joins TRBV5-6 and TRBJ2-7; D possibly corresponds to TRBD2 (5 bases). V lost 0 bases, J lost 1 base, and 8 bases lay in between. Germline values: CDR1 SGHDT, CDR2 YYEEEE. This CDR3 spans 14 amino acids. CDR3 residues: CASSLGGQSYEQYF. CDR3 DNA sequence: TGTGCCAGCAGCTTGGGCGGGCAGTCCTACGAGCAGTACTTC.